A selection of T cell receptor beta chains follows, all from one sample in a study of blood T cell repertoires in COVID-19. Only in-frame clones appear in the TCRdb table, and some are missing; sequencing was by immunoSEQ multiplex PCR. The sample lists fewer than 350,000 clones; around 90% were seen once. Sequencing was performed on peripheral blood. The source of these receptors is a woman younger than 45 with COVID-19, enrolled during active disease. CDR3s include the opening cysteine and the closing phenylalanine or tryptophan. D genes are given only for firm matches. Size is stated for part of the rows, as once, few or many counts, or as a class when the clone is expanded.

clone_size | j_call | v_call | d_call | cdr3_aa | cdr3_nt
few | TRBJ1-1 | TRBV10-1 | - | CASSVRQSGTEAFF | TGCGCCAGCAGTGTTCGTCAGTCGGGGACTGAAGCTTTCTTT
- | TRBJ1-4 | TRBV2 | TRBD1 | CASSEEGDRDEKLFF | TGTGCCAGCAGTGAAGAAGGTGACAGGGATGAAAAACTGTTTTTT
- | TRBJ1-2 | TRBV14 | - | CASSQEQGGYGYTF | TGTGCCAGCAGCCAAGAGCAGGGCGGCTATGGCTACACCTTC
- | TRBJ2-3 | TRBV6-5 | TRBD1 | CASRQGAQDTQYF | TGTGCCTCCCGACAGGGGGCGCAAGATACGCAGTATTTT
- | TRBJ1-5 | TRBV9 | - | CASSVGEVSNQPQHF | TGTGCCAGCAGCGTAGGAGAGGTGAGCAATCAGCCCCAGCATTTT
- | TRBJ2-5 | TRBV11-3 | TRBD2 | CASSLRTSGVQETQYF | TGTGCCAGCAGCCTCCGGACTAGCGGGGTCCAAGAGACCCAGTACTTC
- | TRBJ1-2 | TRBV5-5 | - | CASSLMFGSVGYGYTF | TGTGCCAGCAGCTTGATGTTCGGCAGCGTGGGCTATGGCTACACCTTC
- | TRBJ2-7 | TRBV5-8 | - | CASSLGLGYEQYF | TGTGCCAGCAGCCTCGGGTTAGGTTACGAGCAGTACTTC
- | TRBJ2-1 | TRBV7-3 | - | CASSLRGSISYNEQFF | TGTGCCAGCAGCTTAAGAGGCAGCATCTCCTACAATGAGCAGTTCTTC
- | TRBJ1-2 | TRBV30 | TRBD1 | CAWSAPGGQPNYGYTF | TGTGCCTGGAGTGCCCCTGGGGGACAGCCTAACTATGGCTACACCTTC
- | TRBJ2-7 | TRBV6-5 | - | CASSYTEEREQYF | TGTGCCAGCAGTTACACGGAAGAGAGGGAGCAGTACTTC
- | TRBJ2-7 | TRBV4-3 | - | CASSQEGVGYEQYF | TGCGCCAGCAGCCAAGAAGGGGTGGGCTACGAGCAGTACTTC
few | TRBJ2-7 | TRBV7-9 | - | CASSLRVAGSTYEQYF | TGTGCCAGCAGCCTCCGAGTGGCGGGAAGTACCTACGAGCAGTACTTC
- | TRBJ1-6 | TRBV2 | - | CASTFRGASTNSPLHF | TGTGCCAGCACCTTCCGGGGGGCCTCTACCAATTCACCCCTCCACTTT
- | TRBJ2-3 | TRBV15 | TRBD2 | CATSRGSGTSGRSDTQYF | TGTGCCACCAGCAGAGGTTCGGGTACTAGCGGGAGATCAGATACGCAGTATTTT
- | TRBJ1-2 | TRBV4-2 | - | CASSGEGYGYTF | TGTGCCAGCAGCGGGGAGGGGTATGGCTACACCTTC
- | TRBJ1-1 | TRBV28 | - | CASRDVGHEGGF | TGTGCCAGTAGGGACGTGGGACATGAAGGGGGCTTT
- | TRBJ2-3 | TRBV15 | TRBD2 | CATSTREGSSRPDTQYF | TGTGCCACCAGCACCCGGGAGGGCTCCTCCCGCCCAGATACGCAGTATTTT
- | TRBJ2-7 | TRBV14 | TRBD2 | CASRLAGEGEQYF | TGTGCCAGCCGACTAGCGGGAGAAGGCGAGCAGTACTTC
- | TRBJ1-6 | TRBV9 | - | CASSITGNNSPLHF | TGTGCCAGCAGCATAACAGGGAATAATTCACCCCTCCACTTT
- | TRBJ1-5 | TRBV14 | - | CASSQEVRGPQHF | TGTGCCAGCAGCCAAGAAGTCCGGGGGCCCCAGCATTTT
- | TRBJ2-2 | TRBV28 | - | CASSLLPGGTGELFF | TGTGCCAGCAGTTTATTGCCAGGTGGGACCGGGGAGCTGTTTTTT
- | TRBJ2-2 | TRBV2 | TRBD1 | CASRQGANTGELFF | TGTGCCAGCCGACAGGGGGCGAACACCGGGGAGCTGTTTTTT
- | TRBJ1-6 | TRBV2 | TRBD1 | CASSRDRGIQNSPLHF | TGTGCCAGCAGTCGGGACAGGGGGATTCAAAATTCACCCCTCCACTTT
- | TRBJ2-3 | TRBV29-1 | - | CSVDPSSTDTQYF | TGCAGCGTTGACCCTAGCAGCACAGATACGCAGTATTTT
- | TRBJ2-5 | TRBV11-3 | - | CASSLVLRFQETQYF | TGTGCCAGCAGCTTAGTATTACGGTTTCAAGAGACCCAGTACTTC
- | TRBJ2-2 | TRBV6-5 | - | CASSYSRVGTGELFF | TGTGCCAGCAGTTACTCCCGGGTGGGCACCGGGGAGCTGTTTTTT
- | TRBJ1-1 | TRBV7-9 | - | CASEAVNTEAFF | TGTGCCAGCGAGGCAGTGAACACTGAAGCTTTCTTT
- | TRBJ1-1 | TRBV4-1 | - | CASSQESGRAEAFF | TGCGCCAGCAGCCAAGAATCAGGGAGGGCTGAAGCTTTCTTT
- | TRBJ1-1 | TRBV12-5 | - | CASANRVGTEAFF | TGTGCTAGTGCCAACAGGGTTGGGACTGAAGCTTTCTTT
- | TRBJ2-6 | TRBV28 | - | CASTYLTGGAGANVLTF | TGTGCCAGCACCTATCTTACAGGGGGGGCTGGGGCCAACGTCCTGACTTTC
once | TRBJ1-1 | TRBV15 | - | CATSRDRGAAEAFF | TGTGCCACCAGCAGAGATCGAGGAGCAGCTGAAGCTTTCTTT
- | TRBJ2-5 | TRBV7-3 | - | CASSSSRGETQYF | TGTGCCAGCAGCTCATCCCGGGGAGAGACCCAGTACTTC
- | TRBJ1-2 | TRBV25-1 | - | CASSKDSTGNYGYTF | TGTGCCAGCAGTAAGGACAGCACTGGGAACTATGGCTACACCTTC
- | TRBJ2-7 | TRBV12-3/TRBV12-4 | - | CASSRGFYEQYF | TGTGCCAGCAGTAGGGGTTTCTACGAGCAGTACTTC
- | TRBJ1-4 | TRBV12-3/TRBV12-4 | TRBD1 | CASSPTGGEKLFF | TGTGCCAGCAGTCCGACAGGGGGTGAAAAACTGTTTTTT
- | TRBJ1-2 | TRBV30 | - | CAWSVTGNYGYTF | TGTGCCTGGAGTGTGACAGGCAACTATGGCTACACCTTC
- | TRBJ1-1 | TRBV2 | - | CASRPRVAGTEAFF | TGTGCCAGCAGGCCCCGGGTTGCGGGGACTGAAGCTTTCTTT
- | TRBJ1-5 | TRBV19 | - | CASRLGEGYGNQPQHF | TGTGCCAGTAGATTAGGGGAAGGGTACGGTAATCAGCCCCAGCATTTT
- | TRBJ2-7 | TRBV19 | - | CASSIDPQAIEQYF | TGTGCCAGTAGTATAGATCCCCAGGCCATCGAGCAGTACTTC
- | TRBJ2-7 | TRBV14 | TRBD1 | CASSYRGRRVEQYF | TGTGCCAGCAGTTACAGGGGCCGGCGGGTCGAGCAGTACTTC